This T cell receptor beta chain was sequenced in a study of T cells in Graves' hyperthyroidism and ophthalmopathy. Study-wide results and limits: Most expanded thyroid clonotypes above 0.001 recurred in blood. A 13 V-J signature model discriminated ophthalmopathy versus stable hyperthyroidism.

This clonotype was counted between two and nine times. Its specificity is not known. Amplified TCR beta CDR3 regions derived from RNA transcripts. The primer set for the first-round RT-PCR of the TCR CDR3 was HTBI. TCRdb passed the multiplex PCR reads through MiXCR, listing each CDR3 protein once. The table includes around 600,000 distinct CDR3 sequences, approximately 15% detected once. Those patients with uncontrolled infection, other autoimmune disease, pregnancy or lactation were excluded. Diagnoses used clinical symptoms, serum thyroxine and TRAb, thyroid ultrasound and orbital computed tomography. The sequenced sample consisted of blood. This clonotype was sampled from a woman aged 45-59 years with Graves' ophthalmopathy.

The CDR3 nucleotides are TGTGCCAGCAGCCACGGACGTGGCTCGGAAAAACTGTTTTTT. Its protein product is CASSHGRGSEKLFF. The chain uses TRBV5-6 and TRBJ1-4; D is unclear. The CDR3 runs 14 residues. The germline gives CDR1 SGHDT, CDR2 YYEEEE. Between the trimmed V and J ends, which lost 4 bases and 8 bases, there was a span of 15 bases.